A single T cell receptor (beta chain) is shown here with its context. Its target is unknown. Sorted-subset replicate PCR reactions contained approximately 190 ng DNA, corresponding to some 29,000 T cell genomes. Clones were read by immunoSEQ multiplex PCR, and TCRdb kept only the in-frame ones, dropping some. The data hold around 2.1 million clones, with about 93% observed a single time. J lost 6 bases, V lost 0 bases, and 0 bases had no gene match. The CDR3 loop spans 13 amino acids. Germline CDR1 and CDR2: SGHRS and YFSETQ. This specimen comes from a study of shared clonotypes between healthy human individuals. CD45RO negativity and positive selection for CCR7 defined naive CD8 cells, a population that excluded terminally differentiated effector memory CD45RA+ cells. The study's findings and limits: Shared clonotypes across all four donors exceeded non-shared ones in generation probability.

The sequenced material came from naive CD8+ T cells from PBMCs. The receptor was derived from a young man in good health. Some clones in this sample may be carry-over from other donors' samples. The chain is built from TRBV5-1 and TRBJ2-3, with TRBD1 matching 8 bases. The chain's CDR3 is CASSLGTGDTQYF. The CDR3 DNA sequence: TGCGCCAGCAGCTTGGGGACAGGGGATACGCAGTATTTT.